This T cell receptor (beta chain) was found in a study of T cell responses to AZD1222 COVID-19 vaccine. Profiling relied on immunoSEQ multiplex PCR, and the TCRdb table lists in-frame clones only, not all of them. The data show over 110,000 clones, 90% to 95% seen once. General observations from the study: Among spike-specific TCRs, nearly half reportedly target unmutated variant regions.

Germline assignment: CDR1 SGHRS and CDR2 YFSETQ. The CDR3 contains 16 residues. V was shortened by 0 bases and J by 1 base, with 10 bases between the two germline ends. Comments on this clone: Its matching antigen is unknown.

The source is an adult who had recovered from COVID-19. The genes are TRBV5-1 and TRBJ2-2, with D possibly being TRBD2 (6 bases). The sequences come from peripheral blood, collected after recovery from COVID-19. The CDR3, as DNA: TGCGCCAGCAGCTTGGATGGCGGGGTGAACACCGGGGAGCTGTTTTTT. Protein: CASSLDGGVNTGELFF.